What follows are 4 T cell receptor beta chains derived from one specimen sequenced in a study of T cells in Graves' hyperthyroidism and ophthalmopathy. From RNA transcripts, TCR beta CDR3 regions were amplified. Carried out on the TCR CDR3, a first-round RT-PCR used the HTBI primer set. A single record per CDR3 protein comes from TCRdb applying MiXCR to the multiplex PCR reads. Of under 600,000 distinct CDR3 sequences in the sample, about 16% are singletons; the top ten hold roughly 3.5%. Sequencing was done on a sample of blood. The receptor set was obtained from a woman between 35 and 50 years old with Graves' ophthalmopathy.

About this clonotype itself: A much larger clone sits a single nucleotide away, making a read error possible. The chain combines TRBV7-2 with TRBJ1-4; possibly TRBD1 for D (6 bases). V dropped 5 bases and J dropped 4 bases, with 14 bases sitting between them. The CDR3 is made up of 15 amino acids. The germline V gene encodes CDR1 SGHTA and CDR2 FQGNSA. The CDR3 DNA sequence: TGTGCCAGCAGCACTCAGGGGAGCTATAATGAAAAACTGTTTTTT. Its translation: CASSTQGSYNEKLFF.

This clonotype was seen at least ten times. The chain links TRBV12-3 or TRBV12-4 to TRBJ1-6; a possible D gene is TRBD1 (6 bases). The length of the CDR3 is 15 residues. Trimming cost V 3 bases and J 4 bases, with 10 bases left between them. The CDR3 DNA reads TGTGCCAGCAGTTTGGGGGCTTCGTATAATTCACCCCTCCACTTT. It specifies CASSLGASYNSPLHF.

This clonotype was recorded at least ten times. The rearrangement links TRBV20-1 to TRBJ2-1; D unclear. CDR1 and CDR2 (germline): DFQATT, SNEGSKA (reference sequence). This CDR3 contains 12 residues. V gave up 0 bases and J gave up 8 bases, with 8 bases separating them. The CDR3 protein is CSARDNQDEQFF. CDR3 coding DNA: TGCAGTGCTAGAGATAACCAGGATGAGCAGTTCTTC.

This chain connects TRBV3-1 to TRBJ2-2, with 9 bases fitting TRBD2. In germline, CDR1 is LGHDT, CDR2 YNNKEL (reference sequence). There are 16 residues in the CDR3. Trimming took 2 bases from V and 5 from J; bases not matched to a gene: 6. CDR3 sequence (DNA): TGTGCCAGCAGCCAACCCTTAGCGGGAGTAACCGGGGAGCTGTTTTTT. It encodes CASSQPLAGVTGELFF.